The 5 T cell receptor beta chains below all came from one sample that was sequenced in a study of T cells in tumors after PD-1 blockade. The assay was immunoSEQ multiplex PCR, and TCRdb's table has in-frame clones only and misses some. Among some 60,000 clones, around 80% were seen once, and the ten largest hold around an eighth. Sequenced material: PBMCs, taken before anti-PD-1 treatment. All receptors derive from a human donor with basal cell carcinoma.

This clone was seen a few times. The genes are TRBV5-1 and TRBJ2-2; a possible D gene is TRBD1 (5 bases). The V end was cut by 4 bases, the J end by 7 bases, with 14 bases between. Looked up from germline, CDR1 is SGHRS and CDR2 is YFSETQ. The CDR3 is 14 amino acids. CDR3 loop: CASSPRVGVGELFF. Here the CDR3 DNA reads TGCGCCAGCAGCCCCAGGGTAGGGGTCGGGGAGCTGTTTTTT.

The count of this clone is one. CDR3 coding DNA: TGTGCCACCAGTGATTCCGTAGGACAGGGAAGGTTCTTC. Amino acid sequence: CATSDSVGQGRFF. The chain employs TRBV24-1 and TRBJ2-1; 8 nucleotides match TRBD1. V was clipped by 2 bases and J by 15 bases; unmatched bases: 8. The CDR3 is 13 amino acids. Germline CDR1 is KGHDR and CDR2 is SFDVKD.

The rearrangement joins TRBV7-2 to TRBJ2-5, with D perhaps matching TRBD2 (6 bases). Per germline, CDR1 SGHTA and CDR2 FQGNSA. V was shortened by 8 bases and J by 6 bases, with 25 bases between the two germline ends. The CDR3 loop spans 16 amino acids. The CDR3, as DNA: TGTGCCAGCTGTATCACTCCGCCTTACGGGGGACAGACCCAGTACTTC. This encodes CASCITPPYGGQTQYF.

V usage is TRBV7-9 and J usage is TRBJ2-1; TRBD2 matches at 9 bases. Unmatched junction bases numbered 5, after V lost 1 base and J lost 4 bases. The CDR3 sequence is 16 residues long. Per germline, CDR1 SEHNR and CDR2 FQNEAQ (reference sequence). The CDR3 nucleotides read TGTGCCAGCAGCTTAGTGAGCGGGGGGCATTACAATGAGCAGTTCTTC. Translating it yields CASSLVSGGHYNEQFF.

This rearrangement joins TRBV6-5 to TRBJ1-1; D gene uncertain. The V end lost 8 bases, the J end lost 1 base, and 11 bases lay between the germline ends. Germline assignment: CDR1 MNHEY and CDR2 SVGAGI. The CDR3 runs 13 residues. The DNA of the CDR3 is TGTGCCAGCTGGAGGCGAGCGAACACTGAAGCTTTCTTT. It translates to CASWRRANTEAFF.